Listed below are T cell receptor beta chains from one sample, sequenced in a study of Graves' ophthalmopathy and Graves' hyperthyroidism. TCRdb re-called the multiplex PCR reads with MiXCR, one entry per CDR3 protein. The table has 650,000 to 900,000 distinct CDR3 sequences, roughly 40% seen once; the top ten hold 44%. Sequenced input: peripheral blood. The receptors here all came from an adult man with Graves' ophthalmopathy. The CDR3 runs from the conserved cysteine through the conserved F or W. The D gene is left open where the match is weak. The size of a clone is reported for some rows only, either as once, few or many, or as a class for expanded clones.

cdr3_aa,cdr3_nt,clone_size,v_call,d_call,j_call
CSARDSGQVPSYEQYF,TGCAGTGCCCGAGATTCGGGACAGGTTCCCTCCTACGAGCAGTACTTC,.,TRBV20-1,TRBD1,TRBJ2-7
CASSSPDLRPYF,TGTGCCAGCAGTTCGCCGGACTTACGTCCCTACTTC,.,TRBV6-6,.,TRBJ2-5
CSANPTGIQETQYF,TGCAGTGCTAACCCTACAGGGATACAAGAGACCCAGTACTTC,few,TRBV20-1,.,TRBJ2-5
CASSFAAGISYEQYF,TGCGCCAGCAGCTTTGCAGCGGGCATATCCTACGAGCAGTACTTC,.,TRBV5-1,.,TRBJ2-7
CASGRALGETQYF,TGTGCTAGCGGGAGGGCGCTTGGGGAGACCCAGTACTTC,.,TRBV7-7,TRBD2,TRBJ2-5
CASSPDIDMNTEAFF,TGTGCCAGCAGCCCAGATATCGACATGAACACTGAAGCTTTCTTT,many,TRBV7-9,.,TRBJ1-1
CASSGGRYEQYF,TGCGCCAGCAGCGGGGGACGCTACGAGCAGTACTTC,.,TRBV5-1,.,TRBJ2-7
CASSPGPPGSETQYF,TGTGCCAGCAGCCCGGGCCCTCCCGGGAGTGAGACCCAGTACTTC,.,TRBV11-2,.,TRBJ2-5
CASSARTGPFFPLHF,TGTGCCAGCAGTGCCCGGACAGGTCCGTTTTTCCCCCTCCACTTT,.,TRBV27,TRBD1,TRBJ1-6
CASSASSGRAEAFF,TGTGCCAGTAGTGCCTCGTCCGGGCGGGCTGAAGCTTTCTTT,.,TRBV19,.,TRBJ1-1
CASSPRTGLRGNSPLHF,TGTGCCAGCAGCCCACGGACAGGGTTGAGGGGTAATTCACCCCTCCACTTT,few,TRBV9,TRBD1,TRBJ1-6
CASSLAASGLTSYEQYF,TGTGCCAGCAGCTTAGCGGCTAGCGGGCTGACTTCCTACGAGCAGTACTTC,.,TRBV7-9,TRBD2,TRBJ2-7
CASSPQDGYQETQYF,TGTGCCAGCTCACCTCAAGACGGATACCAAGAGACCCAGTACTTC,.,TRBV18,.,TRBJ2-5
CATGGGGEETQYF,TGTGCCACCGGGGGAGGGGGCGAGGAGACCCAGTACTTC,.,TRBV19,.,TRBJ2-5
CASSATGGRNYEQYF,TGTGCCAGCAGCGCGACAGGGGGTAGGAACTACGAGCAGTACTTC,many,TRBV2,TRBD1,TRBJ2-7
CSVMARGEAFF,TGCAGCGTTATGGCACGGGGTGAAGCTTTCTTT,.,TRBV29-1,.,TRBJ1-1
CASSSGGAGANVLTF,TGTGCCAGCAGTTCTGGCGGGGCTGGGGCCAACGTCCTGACTTTC,few,TRBV6-5,.,TRBJ2-6
CSASRARGGMSETQYF,TGCAGTGCTAGTCGGGCACGGGGGGGTATGTCAGAGACCCAGTACTTC,.,TRBV20-1,TRBD2,TRBJ2-5